This record concerns one TCR beta chain sequence. The antigen this receptor binds is unknown. No quality values exist for individual bases; no much larger clone is one base distant. Peripheral blood CD8+ and CD4+ T cells from healthy donors, Susac syndrome patients and multiple sclerosis patients were profiled by high-throughput TCR beta sequencing. The multiple sclerosis controls were treatment-naive patients who had stable or active relapsing-remitting disease and met the revised McDonald criteria. Bulk CD8+ and CD4+ T cells were purified magnetically by negative isolation, whereas CD8+ TEMRA cells were enriched by FACS. Blood was collected in EDTA tubes and processed within 24 hours, with PBMCs isolated through density gradient centrifugation. PBMCs intended for TCR sequencing were cryopreserved in liquid nitrogen and thawed later in a water bath at 37 degrees C. The sorted or isolated CD4+, CD8+ and CD8+ TEMRA cells reached a purity of at least 90%.

This sample was taken from a study of CD8 T cells in Susac syndrome (dated by TCRdb to about 2019). Regarding the study in general: Repertoire sequencing was used to test whether CD8+ T cell activation and differentiation in Susac syndrome was antigen driven.

RNA was extracted with the RNeasy kit and roughly 0.5 to 1 ug was reverse transcribed using random hexamers. The immunoSEQ multiplex PCR assay, which covers 54 Vbeta and 13 Jbeta segments, was used to amplify TCR beta CDR3 regions. PCR amplification bias was corrected by using a synthetic template baseline for primer optimization and computational correction. The original pipeline was this. Only productive sequences were kept, with reads annotated to V, D and J genes according to IMGT and analyzed in immunoSEQ Analyzer. To calculate clonality, Shannon entropy was normalized by log2 of the number of productive unique sequences and then subtracted from one. For each patient and control, public and private clones were evaluated among the 100 most prevalent clones. A clone was defined as Susac-specific if it was absent from the healthy and MS cohorts, from 1052 published viral clones and from other ImmuneACCESS disease sequences. The public reads were reanalyzed by TCRdb: fastp trimming at Q25, MiXCR alignment, in-frame beta chains only. Entries are consolidated by CDR3 protein sequence, retaining the most common genes and DNA. The V and J calls here are based on TCRdb, not the publication. This sample has about 210,000 distinct CDR3 sequences in its table, and about 95% of those were observed once. The ten most abundant clones make up roughly 0.1% of the sample.

The cysteine opens and the phenylalanine closes a CDR3 of 12 amino acids. Only the CDR3 part of the read is kept: 36 bases, read in frame from the first base. CDR1 LNHNV and CDR2 YYDKDF were looked up in the germline V gene (reference sequence). The germline ends are 12 bases apart after V is trimmed by 11 bases and J by 4 bases. On the study overall, not on this receptor specifically: The study acknowledged that relatively few individuals were included in the TCR sequencing and HLA analysis.

The clonotype was recovered from a human donor with multiple sclerosis. The chain couples TRBV15 to TRBJ2-1; the D segment could be TRBD1, given 6 matching bases. The sample was CD4+ T cells from PBMCs. The base sequence is TGTGCCGGGAACAGGGAATACAATGAGCAGTTCTTC. Translation gives CAGNREYNEQFF. With all but the CDR3 taken from the reference TRBV15 and TRBJ2-1 genes, the full variable domain is: DAMVIQNPRYQVTQFGKPVTLSCSQTLNHNVMYWYQQKSSQAPKLLFHYYDKDFNNEADTPDNFQSRRPNTSFCFLDIRSPGLGDTAMYLCAGNREYNEQFFGPGTRLTVL.